This TCR beta chain was identified during a study of cytomegalovirus exposure and HLA in healthy donors. Findings of the study overall: The study reported that TCR beta sequences accurately predicted HLA-A and HLA-B alleles in most subjects.

Germline V gene lookup returns CDR1 SQVTM and CDR2 ANQGSEA. This CDR3 has 13 residues. Details on this clone: Its antigen is not identified.

Use of 60 Vbeta and 13 Jbeta primers characterized the PCR. This table comes from immunoSEQ multiplex PCR, and its TCRdb copy is limited to in-frame clones, with some not included. The top ten clones hold 2.5% to 3.5% of a sample with 120,000 to 150,000 clones, roughly 76% of them seen once. Sequenced input: PBMCs. This receptor was taken from a woman younger than 45 in good health and CMV-seronegative. The V call is TRBV29-1, the J call TRBJ2-1, with D perhaps matching TRBD2 (6 bases). CDR3 sequence (DNA): TGCGGGGGAGGCAGGGAACCCTACAATGAGCAGTTCTTC. It encodes CGGGREPYNEQFF.